This is a list of T cell receptor beta chains from one sample in a study of blood T cell repertoires in COVID-19. Libraries were prepared by immunoSEQ multiplex PCR; TCRdb keeps only in-frame clonotypes and omits some of them. The sample lists roughly 290,000 clones; roughly 88% were seen once. The source material was peripheral blood. These receptors were collected from a human donor with COVID-19, enrolled during active disease. The donor label of this sample is uncertain. Each CDR3 is given with its conserved first and last residue. D genes are given only for firm matches. Clone size is not always given. Where it is, it says once, few, many or a class for expanded clones.

d_gene	v_gene	abundance	j_gene	CDR3aa	CDR3nt
.	TRBV5-1	.	TRBJ2-1	CASRQNGVDEQFF	TGCGCCAGCAGGCAGAACGGAGTGGATGAGCAGTTCTTC
TRBD2	TRBV19	.	TRBJ2-7	CASSPLAGGAEEQYF	TGTGCCAGTAGTCCACTAGCGGGAGGAGCTGAAGAGCAGTACTTC
.	TRBV30	.	TRBJ1-5	CAWSVRGASNQPQHF	TGTGCCTGGAGTGTACGGGGGGCTAGCAATCAGCCCCAGCATTTT
TRBD2	TRBV28	.	TRBJ2-3	CASSPPGLAPNSETQYF	TGTGCCAGCAGTCCCCCGGGACTAGCGCCCAACTCAGAAACGCAGTATTTT
.	TRBV11-2	.	TRBJ1-2	CASSSQLIGSIHGYTF	TGTGCCAGCAGCTCCCAACTTATCGGGAGCATTCATGGCTACACCTTC
TRBD1	TRBV7-6	.	TRBJ1-3	CASSPLQGPGNTIYF	TGTGCCAGCAGCCCACTACAGGGGCCAGGAAACACCATATATTTT
TRBD2	TRBV28	.	TRBJ2-5	CASTRTSEKETQYF	TGTGCCAGCACCAGGACTAGCGAAAAAGAGACCCAGTACTTC
.	TRBV2	few	TRBJ2-5	CATTGQTKETQYF	TGTGCCACCACAGGACAGACGAAAGAGACCCAGTACTTC
.	TRBV2	once	TRBJ2-3	CASSRRTSTDTQYF	TGTGCCAGCAGCCGACGGACTAGCACAGATACGCAGTATTTT
.	TRBV19	.	TRBJ1-5	CASAETGYYSNQPQHF	TGTGCCAGTGCAGAGACAGGCTACTATAGCAATCAGCCCCAGCATTTT
.	TRBV19	few	TRBJ2-7	CASSPRGSTGYEQYF	TGTGCCAGTAGTCCTCGGGGCTCGACAGGCTACGAGCAGTACTTC
.	TRBV30	.	TRBJ2-1	CAWSPSRGGGDEQFF	TGTGCCTGGAGCCCTTCACGAGGAGGGGGCGATGAGCAGTTCTTC
.	TRBV28	.	TRBJ1-4	CASSPHTGTEKLFF	TGTGCCAGCAGTCCACATACAGGGACGGAAAAACTGTTTTTT
.	TRBV5-1	.	TRBJ2-1	CASTLKPQGNEQFF	TGCGCCAGCACCCTGAAACCCCAGGGGAATGAGCAGTTCTTC
TRBD1	TRBV29-1	.	TRBJ1-1	CSAQPWDRAYTEAFF	TGCAGCGCGCAGCCATGGGACAGGGCTTACACTGAAGCTTTCTTT
TRBD1	TRBV3-1/TRBV3-2	.	TRBJ1-2	CASSRLLGQGVYGYTF	TGTGCCAGCAGCCGACTCCTCGGACAGGGGGTCTATGGCTACACCTTC
.	TRBV11-3	.	TRBJ2-3	CASSSPSGTQYF	TGTGCCAGCAGCTCACCATCGGGTACGCAGTATTTT
TRBD1	TRBV5-6	.	TRBJ1-2	CASSFGQVSGYTF	TGTGCCAGCAGCTTCGGACAGGTTTCTGGCTACACCTTC
.	TRBV30	.	TRBJ2-6	CAWTSGANVLTF	TGTGCCTGGACGTCTGGGGCCAACGTCCTGACTTTC
.	TRBV12-3/TRBV12-4	.	TRBJ1-1	CASRTYGTEAFF	TGTGCCAGCAGGACATATGGCACTGAAGCTTTCTTT
TRBD2	TRBV10-3	few	TRBJ2-7	CAISPLFELAGEGYEQYF	TGTGCCATCAGCCCTCTTTTCGAACTAGCGGGAGAAGGATACGAGCAGTACTTC
TRBD1	TRBV18	.	TRBJ1-4	CASSPPQGAYEKLFF	TGTGCCAGCTCACCACCCCAGGGGGCATATGAAAAACTGTTTTTT
TRBD1	TRBV7-2	.	TRBJ2-6	CASSLTGTGIAGANVLTF	TGTGCCAGCAGCTTAACTGGGACAGGAATTGCTGGGGCCAACGTCCTGACTTTC
.	TRBV4-1	.	TRBJ2-7	CASSQDRGIAAYEQYF	TGCGCCAGCAGCCAAGATAGGGGGATTGCTGCCTACGAGCAGTACTTC
TRBD1	TRBV5-1	.	TRBJ1-6	CASSPRQGDNSPLHF	TGCGCCAGCAGCCCCCGCCAGGGGGACAATTCACCCCTCCACTTT
TRBD1	TRBV30	many	TRBJ1-1	CAWSGGSDTEAFF	TGTGCCTGGTCAGGGGGCAGTGACACTGAAGCTTTCTTT
TRBD2	TRBV27	.	TRBJ2-7	CASSPQAGTRGSYEQYF	TGTGCCAGCAGTCCACAGGCCGGGACTAGGGGCTCCTACGAGCAGTACTTC
.	TRBV7-9	.	TRBJ1-3	CASSLFNSGNTIYF	TGTGCCAGCAGCCTCTTTAACTCTGGAAACACCATATATTTT
.	TRBV29-1	.	TRBJ1-5	CSVLGPGGGAQHF	TGCAGCGTTTTGGGCCCCGGAGGGGGGGCCCAGCATTTT
.	TRBV27	.	TRBJ1-1	CASSFPGSNTEAFF	TGTGCCAGCAGTTTCCCAGGTTCGAACACTGAAGCTTTCTTT
TRBD1	TRBV19	.	TRBJ2-5	CASSIAVAGGRETQYF	TGTGCCAGTAGTATTGCCGTGGCAGGGGGTCGTGAGACCCAGTACTTC
TRBD2	TRBV27	.	TRBJ2-7	CASSPSAGTYEQYF	TGTGCCAGCAGTCCATCAGCGGGAACCTACGAGCAGTACTTC
TRBD1	TRBV5-6	.	TRBJ1-2	CASRVTGWNYGYTF	TGTGCCAGCAGGGTGACAGGGTGGAACTATGGCTACACCTTC
.	TRBV5-1	.	TRBJ1-1	CASSLGGNSAFF	TGCGCCAGCAGCTTGGGCGGAAATTCAGCTTTCTTT
.	TRBV24-1	.	TRBJ1-2	CATSSGPEYGYTF	TGTGCCACCAGTTCTGGGCCAGAATATGGCTACACCTTC
TRBD1	TRBV28	.	TRBJ2-1	CASSALGTAKDEQFF	TGTGCCAGCAGTGCCCTCGGGACAGCCAAGGATGAGCAGTTCTTC
TRBD1	TRBV3-1/TRBV3-2	.	TRBJ1-6	CASSPGQGAHRRNSPLHF	TGTGCCAGCAGCCCCGGGCAGGGGGCGCACAGGAGGAATTCACCCCTCCACTTT
TRBD1	TRBV3-1/TRBV3-2	.	TRBJ1-6	CASTAQGNSPLHF	TGTGCCAGTACAGCACAGGGGAATTCACCCCTCCACTTT
TRBD1	TRBV19	few	TRBJ2-1	CATDDRDNEQFF	TGTGCCACCGATGACAGGGACAATGAGCAGTTCTTC
TRBD2	TRBV6-5	once	TRBJ2-2	CASSREGRTGELFF	TGTGCCAGCAGCCGGGAGGGCCGCACCGGGGAGCTGTTTTTT
.	TRBV19	.	TRBJ1-3	CARPGFSGRGGNTIYF	TGTGCCCGACCAGGGTTCTCCGGCAGGGGAGGAAACACCATATATTTT
TRBD1	TRBV19	.	TRBJ1-4	CASKPRTGSNEKLFF	TGTGCCAGTAAACCCCGGACAGGGTCTAATGAAAAACTGTTTTTT
TRBD1	TRBV11-2	once	TRBJ1-2	CASSLAWDSGSLGYTF	TGTGCCAGCAGCTTAGCTTGGGACAGTGGGTCGCTCGGCTACACCTTC
TRBD1	TRBV14	.	TRBJ1-1	CASMGWDSINRNTEAFF	TGTGCCAGCATGGGATGGGACAGCATTAACAGGAACACTGAAGCTTTCTTT
TRBD1	TRBV28	.	TRBJ1-5	CASSGDRDQPQHF	TGTGCCAGCAGTGGGGACAGGGATCAGCCCCAGCATTTT
.	TRBV10-3	.	TRBJ2-3	CAISPSTDTQYF	TGTGCCATCAGTCCGAGCACAGATACGCAGTATTTT
.	TRBV2	.	TRBJ1-2	CASSDSTNYGYTF	TGTGCCAGCAGTGATAGCACCAACTATGGCTACACCTTC